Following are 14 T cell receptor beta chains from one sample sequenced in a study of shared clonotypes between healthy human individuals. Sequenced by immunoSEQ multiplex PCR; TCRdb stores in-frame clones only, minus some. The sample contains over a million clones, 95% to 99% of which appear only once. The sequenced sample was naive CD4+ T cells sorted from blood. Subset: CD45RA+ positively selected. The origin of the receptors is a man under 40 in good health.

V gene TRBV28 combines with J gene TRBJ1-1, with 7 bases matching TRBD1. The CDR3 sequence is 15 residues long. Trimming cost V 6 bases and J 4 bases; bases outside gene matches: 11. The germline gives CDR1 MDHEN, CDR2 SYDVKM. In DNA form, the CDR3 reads TGTGCCAGCAGCCCAGGGGGGCGATTGGGCACTGAAGCTTTCTTT. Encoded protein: CASSPGGRLGTEAFF.

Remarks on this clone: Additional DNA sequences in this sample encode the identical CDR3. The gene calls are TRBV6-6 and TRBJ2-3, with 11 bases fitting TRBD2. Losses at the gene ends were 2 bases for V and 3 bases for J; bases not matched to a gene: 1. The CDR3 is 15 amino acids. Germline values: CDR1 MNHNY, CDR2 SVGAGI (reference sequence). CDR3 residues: CASSYGLAGTDTQYF. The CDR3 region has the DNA TGTGCCAGCAGTTACGGACTAGCGGGTACAGATACGCAGTATTTT.

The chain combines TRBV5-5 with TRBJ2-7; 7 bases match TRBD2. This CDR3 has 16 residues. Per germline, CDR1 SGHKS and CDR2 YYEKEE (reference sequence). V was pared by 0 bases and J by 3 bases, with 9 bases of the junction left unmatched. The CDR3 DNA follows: TGTGCCAGCAGCTTGGCCGAAGGACGCGGGGGCTACGAGCAGTACTTC. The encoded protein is CASSLAEGRGGYEQYF. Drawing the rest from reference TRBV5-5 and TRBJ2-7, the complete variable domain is DAGVTQSPTHLIKTRGQQVTLRCSPISGHKSVSWYQQVLGQGPQFIFQYYEKEERGRGNFPDRFSARQFPNYSSELNVNALLLGDSALYLCASSLAEGRGGYEQYFGPGTRLTVT.

CDR3 DNA: TGTGCCAGCAGCCGAGAGACCTATGGCTACACCTTC. This encodes CASSRETYGYTF. The rearrangement joins TRBV28 to TRBJ1-2; D is unclear. Germline lookup yields CDR1 MDHEN and CDR2 SYDVKM. The CDR3 contains 12 residues. V was cut by 6 bases and J by 4 bases, with 9 bases left in between.

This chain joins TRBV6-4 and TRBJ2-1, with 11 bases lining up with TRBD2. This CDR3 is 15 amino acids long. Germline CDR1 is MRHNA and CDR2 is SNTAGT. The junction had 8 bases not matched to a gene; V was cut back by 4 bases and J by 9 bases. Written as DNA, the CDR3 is TGTGCCAGCAGTGCCGGGACTAGCGGAAGAGTTGAGCAGTTCTTC. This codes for CASSAGTSGRVEQFF.

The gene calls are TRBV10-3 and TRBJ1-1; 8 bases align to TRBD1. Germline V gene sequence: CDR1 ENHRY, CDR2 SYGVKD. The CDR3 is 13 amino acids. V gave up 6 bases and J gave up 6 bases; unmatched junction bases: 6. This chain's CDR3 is CAISGQGSAEAFF. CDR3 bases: TGTGCCATCAGCGGACAGGGTAGCGCTGAAGCTTTCTTT.

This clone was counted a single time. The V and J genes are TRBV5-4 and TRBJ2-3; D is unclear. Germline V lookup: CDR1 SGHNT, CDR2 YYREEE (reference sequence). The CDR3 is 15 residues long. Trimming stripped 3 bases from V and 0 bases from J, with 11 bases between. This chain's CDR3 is CASSSDPKSTDTQYF. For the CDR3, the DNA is TGTGCCAGCAGCTCGGACCCAAAAAGCACAGATACGCAGTATTTT. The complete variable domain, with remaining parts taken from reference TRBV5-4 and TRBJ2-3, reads ETGVTQSPTHLIKTRGQQVTLRCSSQSGHNTVSWYQQALGQGPQFIFQYYREEENGRGNFPPRFSGLQFPNYSSELNVNALELDDSALYLCASSSDPKSTDTQYFGPGTRLTVL.

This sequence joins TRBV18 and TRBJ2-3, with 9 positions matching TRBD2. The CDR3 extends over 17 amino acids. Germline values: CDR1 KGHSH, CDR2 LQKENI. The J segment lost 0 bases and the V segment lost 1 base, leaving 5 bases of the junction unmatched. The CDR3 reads CASSPLTSGYSTDTQYF. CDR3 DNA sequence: TGTGCCAGCTCACCACTTACTAGCGGGTATAGCACAGATACGCAGTATTTT.

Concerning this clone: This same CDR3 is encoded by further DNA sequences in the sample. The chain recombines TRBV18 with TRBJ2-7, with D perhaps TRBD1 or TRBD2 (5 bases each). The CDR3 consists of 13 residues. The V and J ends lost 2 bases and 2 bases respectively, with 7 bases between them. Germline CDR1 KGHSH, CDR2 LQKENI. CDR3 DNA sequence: TGTGCCAGCTCACCAGGGGGAACCTACGAGCAGTACTTC. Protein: CASSPGGTYEQYF. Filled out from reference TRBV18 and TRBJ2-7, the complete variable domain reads NAGVMQNPRHLVRRRGQEARLRCSPMKGHSHVYWYRQLPEEGLKFMVYLQKENIIDESGMPKERFSAEFPKEGPSILRIQQVVRGDSAAYFCASSPGGTYEQYFGPGTRLTVT.

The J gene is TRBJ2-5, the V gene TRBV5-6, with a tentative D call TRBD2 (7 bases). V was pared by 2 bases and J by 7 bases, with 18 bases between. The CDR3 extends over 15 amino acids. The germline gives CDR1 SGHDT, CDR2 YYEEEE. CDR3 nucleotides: TGTGCCAGCAGCTTAGGCGGGGGCGCGTTGTGGACCCAGTACTTC. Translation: CASSLGGGALWTQYF.

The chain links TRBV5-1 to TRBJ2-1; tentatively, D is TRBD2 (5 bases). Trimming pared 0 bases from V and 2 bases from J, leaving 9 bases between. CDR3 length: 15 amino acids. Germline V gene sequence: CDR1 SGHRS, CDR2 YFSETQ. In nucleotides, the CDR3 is TGCGCCAGCAGCTTGGCTAGCCCTACCTACAATGAGCAGTTCTTC. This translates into CASSLASPTYNEQFF. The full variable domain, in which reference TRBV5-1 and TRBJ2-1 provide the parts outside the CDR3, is KAGVTQTPRYLIKTRGQQVTLSCSPISGHRSVSWYQQTPGQGLQFLFEYFSETQRNKGNFPGRFSGRQFSNSRSEMNVSTLELGDSALYLCASSLASPTYNEQFFGPGTRLTVL.

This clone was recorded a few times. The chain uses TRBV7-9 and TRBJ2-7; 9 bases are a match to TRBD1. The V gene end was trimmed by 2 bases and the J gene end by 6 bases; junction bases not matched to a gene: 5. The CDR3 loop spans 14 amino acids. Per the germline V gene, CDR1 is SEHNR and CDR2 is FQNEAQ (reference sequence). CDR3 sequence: CASSLPQGAGEQYF. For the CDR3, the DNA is TGTGCCAGCAGCTTACCACAGGGGGCCGGCGAGCAGTACTTC. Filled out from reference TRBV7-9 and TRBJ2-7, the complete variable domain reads DTGVSQNPRHKITKRGQNVTFRCDPISEHNRLYWYRQTLGQGPEFLTYFQNEAQLEKSRLLSDRFSAERPKGSFSTLEIQRTEQGDSAMYLCASSLPQGAGEQYFGPGTRLTVT.

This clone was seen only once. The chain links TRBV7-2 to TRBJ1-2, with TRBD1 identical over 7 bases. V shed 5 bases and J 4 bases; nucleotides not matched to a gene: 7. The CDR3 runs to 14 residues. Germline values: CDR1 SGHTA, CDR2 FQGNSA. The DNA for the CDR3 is TGTGCCAGCAGCCCACAGGGGTTTGGCTATGGCTACACCTTC. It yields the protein CASSPQGFGYGYTF.

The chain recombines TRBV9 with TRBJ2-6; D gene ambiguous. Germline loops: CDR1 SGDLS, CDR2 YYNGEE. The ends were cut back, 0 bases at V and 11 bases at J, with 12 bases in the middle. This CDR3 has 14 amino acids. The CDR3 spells CASSVGQGRYVLTF. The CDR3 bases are TGTGCCAGCAGCGTAGGTCAAGGGCGGTACGTCCTGACTTTC.